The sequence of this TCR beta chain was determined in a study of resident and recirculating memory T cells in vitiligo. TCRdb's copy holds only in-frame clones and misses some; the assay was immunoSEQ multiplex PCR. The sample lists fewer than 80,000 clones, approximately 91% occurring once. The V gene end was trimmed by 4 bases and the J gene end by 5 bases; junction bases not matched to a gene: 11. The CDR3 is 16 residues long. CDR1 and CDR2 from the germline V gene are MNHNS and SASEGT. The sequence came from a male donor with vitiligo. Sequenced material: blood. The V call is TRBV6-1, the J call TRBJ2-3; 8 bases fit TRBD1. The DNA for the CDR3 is TGTGCCAGCAGTGGGAGGGGCAGGGGGCTGGGAGATACGCAGTATTTT. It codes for CASSGRGRGLGDTQYF.